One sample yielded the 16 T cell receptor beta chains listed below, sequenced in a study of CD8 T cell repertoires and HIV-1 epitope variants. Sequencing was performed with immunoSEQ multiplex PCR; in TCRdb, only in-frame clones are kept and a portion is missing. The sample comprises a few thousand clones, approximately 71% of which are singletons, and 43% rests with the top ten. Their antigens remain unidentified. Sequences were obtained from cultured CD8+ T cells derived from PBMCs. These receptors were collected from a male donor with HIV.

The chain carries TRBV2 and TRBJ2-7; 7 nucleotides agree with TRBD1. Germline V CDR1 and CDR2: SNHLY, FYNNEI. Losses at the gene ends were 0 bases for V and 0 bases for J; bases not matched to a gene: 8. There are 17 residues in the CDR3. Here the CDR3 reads CASSEAQTGPFSYEQYF. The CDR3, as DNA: TGTGCCAGCAGTGAAGCGCAGACAGGGCCATTCTCCTACGAGCAGTACTTC.

The chain's CDR3 is CASSLFPRQYSTDTQYF. CDR3 coding DNA: TGTGCCAGCAGTTTATTCCCCAGACAGTACTCCACAGATACGCAGTATTTT. The chain recombines TRBV27 with TRBJ2-3; perhaps TRBD1 as D (5 bases). Germline V gene sequence: CDR1 MNHEY, CDR2 SMNVEV (reference sequence). V lost 1 base and J lost 2, with 16 bases in between. The CDR3 totals 17 residues.

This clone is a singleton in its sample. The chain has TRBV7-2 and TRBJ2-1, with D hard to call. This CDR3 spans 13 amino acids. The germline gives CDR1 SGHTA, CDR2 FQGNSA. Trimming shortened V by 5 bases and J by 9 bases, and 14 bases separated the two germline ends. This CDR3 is CASSAFSSGEQFF. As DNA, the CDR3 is TGTGCCAGCAGCGCCTTCTCTTCCGGTGAGCAGTTCTTC.

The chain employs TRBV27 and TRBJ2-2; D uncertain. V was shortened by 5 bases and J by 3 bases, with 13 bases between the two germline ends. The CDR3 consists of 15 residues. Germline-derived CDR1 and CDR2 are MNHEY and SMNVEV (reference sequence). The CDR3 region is CASSPVGSDTGELFF. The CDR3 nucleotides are TGTGCCAGCAGTCCCGTTGGGTCTGACACCGGGGAGCTGTTTTTT.

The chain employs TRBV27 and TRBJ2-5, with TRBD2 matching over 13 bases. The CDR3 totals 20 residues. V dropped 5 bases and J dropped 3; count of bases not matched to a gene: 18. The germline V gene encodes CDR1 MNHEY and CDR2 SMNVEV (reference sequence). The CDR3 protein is CASSPKRPGLAGPTKETQYF. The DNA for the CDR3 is TGTGCCAGCAGTCCGAAGAGACCGGGACTAGCGGGACCAACAAAAGAGACCCAGTACTTC.

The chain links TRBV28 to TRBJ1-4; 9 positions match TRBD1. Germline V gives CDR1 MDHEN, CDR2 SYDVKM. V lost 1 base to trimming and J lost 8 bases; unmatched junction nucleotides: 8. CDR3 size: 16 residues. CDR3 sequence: CASSLSATGGREKLFF. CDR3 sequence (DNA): TGTGCCAGCAGTTTATCTGCGACAGGGGGAAGAGAAAAACTGTTTTTT.

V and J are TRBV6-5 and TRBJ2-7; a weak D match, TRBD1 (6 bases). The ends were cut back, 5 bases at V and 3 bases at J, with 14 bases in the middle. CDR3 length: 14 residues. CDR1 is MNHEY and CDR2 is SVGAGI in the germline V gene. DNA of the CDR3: TGTGCCAGCAGTGCTCGGGACAACGGCTACGAGCAGTACTTC. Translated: CASSARDNGYEQYF.

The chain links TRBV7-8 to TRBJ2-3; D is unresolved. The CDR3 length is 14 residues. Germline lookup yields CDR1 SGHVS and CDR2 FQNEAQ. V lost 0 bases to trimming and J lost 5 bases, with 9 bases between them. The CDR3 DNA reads TGTGCCAGCAGCTTAGCGAGCGTTGGAGATACGCAGTATTTT. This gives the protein CASSLASVGDTQYF.

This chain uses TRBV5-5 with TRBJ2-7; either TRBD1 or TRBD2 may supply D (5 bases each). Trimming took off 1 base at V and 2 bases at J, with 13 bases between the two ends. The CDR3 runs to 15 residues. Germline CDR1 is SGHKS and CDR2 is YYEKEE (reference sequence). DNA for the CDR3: TGTGCCAGCAGCTTGATTAGCGACAGCCCCTACGAGCAGTACTTC. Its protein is CASSLISDSPYEQYF.

The CDR3 nucleotides are TGTGCCAGCAGTTATTCCGGGCCCACCTACGAGCAGTACTTC. This encodes CASSYSGPTYEQYF. The J gene is TRBJ2-7, the V gene TRBV6-6; D unresolved. Germline V CDR1 and CDR2: MNHNY, SVGAGI (reference sequence). The germline V and J ends were trimmed by 3 bases and 2 bases, with 11 bases remaining between them. The CDR3 is 14 amino acids.

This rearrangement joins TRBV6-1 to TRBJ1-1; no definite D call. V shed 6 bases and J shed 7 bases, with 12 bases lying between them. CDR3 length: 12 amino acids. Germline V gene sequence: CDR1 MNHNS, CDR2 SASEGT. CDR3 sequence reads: CASSLASLEAFF. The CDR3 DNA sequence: TGTGCCAGCAGCCTCGCCTCCCTTGAAGCTTTCTTT.

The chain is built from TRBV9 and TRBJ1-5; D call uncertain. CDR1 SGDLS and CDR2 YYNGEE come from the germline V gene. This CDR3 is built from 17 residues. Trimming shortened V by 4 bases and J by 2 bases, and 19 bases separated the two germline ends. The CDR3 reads CASSPTGNLVGNQPQHF. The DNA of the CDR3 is TGTGCCAGCAGCCCCACCGGGAACCTGGTGGGCAATCAGCCCCAGCATTTT.

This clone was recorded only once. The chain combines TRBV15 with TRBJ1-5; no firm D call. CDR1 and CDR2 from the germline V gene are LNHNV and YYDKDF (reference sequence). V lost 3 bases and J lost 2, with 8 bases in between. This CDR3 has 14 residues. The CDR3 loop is CATSSSAGNQPQHF. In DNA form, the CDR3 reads TGTGCCACCAGCAGCAGTGCGGGCAATCAGCCCCAGCATTTT.

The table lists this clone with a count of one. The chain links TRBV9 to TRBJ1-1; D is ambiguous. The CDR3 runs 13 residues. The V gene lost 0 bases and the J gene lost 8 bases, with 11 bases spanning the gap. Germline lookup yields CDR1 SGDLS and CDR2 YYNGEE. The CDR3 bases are TGTGCCAGCAGCGTAGGAGTGGACGCCGAAGCTTTCTTT. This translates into CASSVGVDAEAFF.

The CDR3 sequence is CASSPRASGSWDVQFF. Written as DNA, the CDR3 is TGTGCCAGCAGCCCTCGGGCTAGCGGGAGTTGGGATGTGCAGTTCTTC. This chain connects TRBV11-3 to TRBJ2-1, with TRBD2 matching 10 bases. J was trimmed by 12 bases and V by 5 bases; bases with no gene match: 16. The germline gives CDR1 SGHNT, CDR2 YENEEA. CDR3 length: 16 residues.

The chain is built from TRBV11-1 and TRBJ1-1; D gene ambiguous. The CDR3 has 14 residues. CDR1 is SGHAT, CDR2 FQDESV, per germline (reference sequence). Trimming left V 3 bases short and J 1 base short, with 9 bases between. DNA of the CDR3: TGTGCCAGCAGCTTCCTCCGCCCGAACACTGAAGCTTTCTTT. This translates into CASSFLRPNTEAFF.